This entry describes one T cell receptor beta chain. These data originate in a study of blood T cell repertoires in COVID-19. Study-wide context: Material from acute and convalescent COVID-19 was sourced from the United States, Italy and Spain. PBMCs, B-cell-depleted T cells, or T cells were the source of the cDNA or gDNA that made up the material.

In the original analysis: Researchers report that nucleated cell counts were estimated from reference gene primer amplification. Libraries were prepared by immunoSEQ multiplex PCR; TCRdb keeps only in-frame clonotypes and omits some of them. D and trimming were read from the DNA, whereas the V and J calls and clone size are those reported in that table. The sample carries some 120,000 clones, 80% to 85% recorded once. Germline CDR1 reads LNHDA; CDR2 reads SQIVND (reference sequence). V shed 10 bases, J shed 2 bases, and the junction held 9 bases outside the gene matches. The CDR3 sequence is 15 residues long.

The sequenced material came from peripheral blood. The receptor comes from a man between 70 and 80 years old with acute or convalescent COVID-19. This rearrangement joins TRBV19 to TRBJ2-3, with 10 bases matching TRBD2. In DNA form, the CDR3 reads TGTGCCACCAGTTCGGGACTAGCGTTCACAGATACGCAGTATTTT. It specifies CATSSGLAFTDTQYF.